These T cell receptor beta chains were read from a single sample in a study of beta chain features in type 1 diabetes. Sequenced by immunoSEQ multiplex PCR; TCRdb stores in-frame clones only, minus some. The sample records hundreds of thousands of clones, more than 12% being singletons. Sequencing was done on a sample of naive CD4+ T cells from blood. These receptors all stem from a man between 18 and 29 years old with type 1 diabetes. CDR3s leave out the opening cysteine and the closing phenylalanine or tryptophan. The order of the fields is CDR3 protein, V gene, J gene.

CDR3aa: AWIPPQGASNPYEQY; v_gene: TRBV30; j_gene: TRBJ2-7
CDR3aa: AAQGVEETQY; v_gene: TRBV28; j_gene: TRBJ2-5
CDR3aa: ASSLYRGGGYT; v_gene: TRBV28; j_gene: TRBJ1-2
CDR3aa: ASSLGTIYNEQF; v_gene: TRBV11-2; j_gene: TRBJ2-1
CDR3aa: SVTRGLSYNEQF; v_gene: TRBV29-1; j_gene: TRBJ2-1
CDR3aa: ASSARLDLWDTDTQY; v_gene: TRBV25-1; j_gene: TRBJ2-3
CDR3aa: ASTSPDTEAF; v_gene: TRBV9; j_gene: TRBJ1-1
CDR3aa: SVGTGPSDEQY; v_gene: TRBV29-1; j_gene: TRBJ2-7
CDR3aa: ASRTIGEADIQY; v_gene: TRBV19; j_gene: TRBJ2-4
CDR3aa: AWTIMADTQY; v_gene: TRBV30; j_gene: TRBJ2-3
CDR3aa: ASSHWGENYGYT; v_gene: TRBV7-9; j_gene: TRBJ1-2
CDR3aa: ASSVGLSTDTQY; v_gene: TRBV9; j_gene: TRBJ2-3
CDR3aa: ASSARDRANTGELF; v_gene: TRBV11-1; j_gene: TRBJ2-2
CDR3aa: ASSGDGSSANQPQH; v_gene: TRBV2; j_gene: TRBJ1-5
CDR3aa: ASSLRQPYEQY; v_gene: TRBV11-2; j_gene: TRBJ2-7
CDR3aa: ASSLADITDTQY; v_gene: TRBV27; j_gene: TRBJ2-3
CDR3aa: AWSVPPRYQPQH; v_gene: TRBV30; j_gene: TRBJ1-5
CDR3aa: ASSYSIHGHYEQY; v_gene: TRBV6-5; j_gene: TRBJ2-7
CDR3aa: ASREGASGYT; v_gene: TRBV6-5; j_gene: TRBJ1-2
CDR3aa: AWSVPGTGGDNYGYT; v_gene: TRBV30; j_gene: TRBJ1-2
CDR3aa: ASREMVADHNEQF; v_gene: TRBV19; j_gene: TRBJ2-1
CDR3aa: ASSLAQGYEQY; v_gene: TRBV11-1; j_gene: TRBJ2-7
CDR3aa: ASSQDQQGYTEAF; v_gene: TRBV4-3; j_gene: TRBJ1-1
CDR3aa: ASSLAGGTDTQY; v_gene: TRBV5-1; j_gene: TRBJ2-3
CDR3aa: ASSVRDRGYNEQF; v_gene: TRBV9; j_gene: TRBJ2-1
CDR3aa: AWSGGSRYNEQF; v_gene: TRBV30; j_gene: TRBJ2-1
CDR3aa: ASKDITYNEQF; v_gene: TRBV2; j_gene: TRBJ2-1
CDR3aa: ASSGIERNTEAF; v_gene: TRBV7-8; j_gene: TRBJ1-1
CDR3aa: ASSPGGSYEQY; v_gene: TRBV6-6; j_gene: TRBJ2-7
CDR3aa: AISELRSPLH; v_gene: TRBV10-3; j_gene: TRBJ1-6
CDR3aa: ASTGTSGGNEQF; v_gene: TRBV9; j_gene: TRBJ2-1
CDR3aa: AWSIRDRGREKLF; v_gene: TRBV30; j_gene: TRBJ1-4
CDR3aa: SVGSGRADEQY; v_gene: TRBV29-1; j_gene: TRBJ2-7
CDR3aa: ASSLRGSETQY; v_gene: TRBV7-9; j_gene: TRBJ2-5
CDR3aa: ASSLDGVGSYNEQF; v_gene: TRBV5-1; j_gene: TRBJ2-1
CDR3aa: ASSDERGTEAF; v_gene: TRBV2; j_gene: TRBJ1-1
CDR3aa: ASSFSRGHLYEQY; v_gene: TRBV5-1; j_gene: TRBJ2-7
CDR3aa: ASSIQGNYGYT; v_gene: TRBV6-5; j_gene: TRBJ1-2
CDR3aa: ASSFSGSTGELF; v_gene: TRBV5-1; j_gene: TRBJ2-2
CDR3aa: ASSPSGTDGNTIY; v_gene: TRBV7-2; j_gene: TRBJ1-3
CDR3aa: ASSLTVKGTGELF; v_gene: TRBV5-1; j_gene: TRBJ2-2
CDR3aa: ASSPLEGSTEAF; v_gene: TRBV18; j_gene: TRBJ1-1
CDR3aa: ASSIGTVQPQH; v_gene: TRBV19; j_gene: TRBJ1-5